Following are 29 T cell receptor beta chains from one sample sequenced in a study of T-cell reconstitution after alpha-beta-depleted transplantation in children. For TCRbeta, the library was prepared with unique molecular identifiers. TCRdb passed the PCR reads through MiXCR, listing each CDR3 protein once. This sample yields approximately 230,000 distinct CDR3 sequences, of which roughly a quarter are seen a single time; more than 4.5% belongs to the top ten. Specimen: PBMCs, mostly from graft donor cells, collected 360 days after TCRalphabeta/CD19-depleted stem cell transplant. These receptors came from a female patient under 10 years old who had a stem cell transplant for congenital amegakaryocytic thrombocytopenia, so the T cells may come from the graft donor.

This clonotype was counted at least ten times. The chain uses TRBV7-8 and TRBJ2-1; D is undetermined. Germline CDR1 and CDR2: SGHVS and FQNEAQ. V dropped 0 bases and J dropped 4 bases, with 4 bases sitting between them. The CDR3 covers 13 residues. Here the CDR3 DNA reads TGTGCCAGCAGCTTAGCCCCATACAATGAGCAGTTCTTC. Translated, it gives CASSLAPYNEQFF.

There are a few counts of this clonotype. CDR3 sequence: CASSPQLADTQYF. The CDR3 nucleotides read TGTGCCAGCAGCCCGCAGTTGGCAGATACGCAGTATTTT. This sequence joins TRBV14 and TRBJ2-3, with D unclear. V was clipped by 4 bases and J by 4 bases, with 9 bases between them. From germline, CDR1 is SGHDN and CDR2 FVKESK. This CDR3 spans 13 amino acids. Filled out from reference TRBV14 and TRBJ2-3, the complete variable domain reads EAGVTQFPSHSVIEKGQTVTLRCDPISGHDNLYWYRRVMGKEIKFLLHFVKESKQDESGMPNNRFLAERTGGTYSTLKVQPAELEDSGVYFCASSPQLADTQYFGPGTRLTVL.

The gene calls are TRBV5-1 and TRBJ2-5; D perhaps matches TRBD1 (6 bases). From germline, CDR1 is SGHRS and CDR2 YFSETQ. V lost 2 bases, J lost 4 bases, and 12 bases lay in between. CDR3 size: 14 residues. The CDR3 bases are TGCGCCAGCAGCTTCCAGACAGGATTAGAGACCCAGTACTTC. This gives the protein CASSFQTGLETQYF.

The chain has TRBV2 and TRBJ2-2; maybe TRBD1 (6 bases). V was clipped by 3 bases and J by 6 bases, with 11 bases between them. This CDR3 contains 14 residues. CDR1 and CDR2 from the germline V gene are SNHLY and FYNNEI. The CDR3 is CASSEGARAGELFF. For the CDR3, the DNA is TGTGCCAGCAGTGAGGGGGCGCGAGCCGGGGAGCTGTTTTTT.

This chain uses TRBV7-6 with TRBJ2-7; the D call may be TRBD1 or TRBD2 (5 bases each). The CDR3 is made up of 14 amino acids. Germline-derived CDR1 and CDR2 are SGHVS and FNYEAQ. V lost 0 bases, J lost 3 bases, and 9 bases lay in between. As DNA, the CDR3 is TGTGCCAGCAGCTTAGCGGGACCTTACTACGAGCAGTACTTC. Translated, it gives CASSLAGPYYEQYF.

This clonotype was found a few times. The CDR3 bases are TGCAGTGCTGCGGGACTCCATGGCTACACCTTC. Its translation: CSAAGLHGYTF. The chain employs TRBV20-1 and TRBJ1-2; possible D gene TRBD1, 5 bases. The V and J ends lost 5 bases and 6 bases respectively, with 10 bases between them. Per the germline V gene, CDR1 is DFQATT and CDR2 is SNEGSKA (reference sequence). CDR3 size: 11 residues.

The chain is built from TRBV5-1 and TRBJ2-3, with 8 bases fitting TRBD2. Germline V CDR1 and CDR2: SGHRS, YFSETQ. Trimming at V came to 1 base and at J to 3 bases, leaving 13 bases not matched to a gene. This CDR3 comprises 18 residues. CDR3 in DNA: TGCGCCAGCAGCTTGTCACGGGGTAGCGGGGCTCGTACAGATACGCAGTATTTT. This encodes CASSLSRGSGARTDTQYF.

V gene TRBV4-1 combines with J gene TRBJ1-6; 9 positions match TRBD1. Trimming removed 1 base from V and 5 bases from J; junction bases left unmatched: 0. Germline-derived CDR1 and CDR2 are MGHRA and YSYEKL. The CDR3 totals 15 residues. In DNA, the CDR3 is TGCGCCAGCAGCCAAGGGGACAGGGATAATTCACCCCTCCACTTT. Protein: CASSQGDRDNSPLHF.

This clonotype was found a few times. The genes are TRBV12-3 or TRBV12-4 and TRBJ2-7; D is perhaps TRBD2 (6 bases). This CDR3 contains 14 residues. V was shortened by 5 bases and J by 0 bases, with 11 bases between the two germline ends. The DNA for the CDR3 is TGTGCCAGCAGTGGGACTGTCAGCTCCTACGAGCAGTACTTC. Protein sequence: CASSGTVSSYEQYF.

V gene TRBV12-5 combines with J gene TRBJ2-3; 7 bases map to TRBD2. Germline CDR1 reads LGHNT; CDR2 reads FRNRAP. Germline trimming cut 0 bases from V and 2 bases from J; bases unmatched to any gene: 5. The CDR3 is 16 residues long. For the CDR3, the DNA is TGTGCTAGTGGTTTGGTCCTCAGCGGGAACACAGATACGCAGTATTTT. Translating it yields CASGLVLSGNTDTQYF.

This clonotype was counted a few times. The CDR3: CASSSPGQGSYEQYF. The CDR3 coding sequence is TGTGCCAGCAGTTCCCCGGGACAGGGCTCCTACGAGCAGTACTTC. The chain employs TRBV6-5 and TRBJ2-7; 9 bases are a match to TRBD1. After removal of 4 bases from V and 0 bases from J, the junction contained 4 bases not matched to a gene. This CDR3 region has 15 residues. From germline, CDR1 is MNHEY and CDR2 SVGAGI.

This clonotype was observed many times. The V gene is TRBV12-3 or TRBV12-4, the J gene TRBJ1-1; D gene uncertain. CDR3 size: 12 residues. Deletions cut 0 bases from V and 12 bases from J, with 11 bases between. The CDR3 sequence: CASSLARHNTFF. CDR3 DNA sequence: TGTGCCAGCAGTTTAGCGCGACATAATACTTTCTTT.

This sequence joins TRBV29-1 and TRBJ2-5, with D unresolved. The CDR3 covers 10 residues. In germline, CDR1 is SQVTM, CDR2 ANQGSEA. Trimming cost V 4 bases and J 3 bases, with 3 bases left between them. The CDR3 region has the DNA TGCAGCGTTGCGAAAGAGACCCAGTACTTC. This sequence encodes CSVAKETQYF.

This clonotype was counted a few times. V is TRBV10-3 and J is TRBJ2-3, with D possibly being TRBD1 or TRBD2 (5 bases each). The CDR3 is made up of 13 amino acids. CDR1 and CDR2 from the germline V gene are ENHRY and SYGVKD. The V gene lost 6 bases and the J gene lost 4 bases, with 11 bases spanning the gap. The CDR3 is CAISGTRPDTQYF. The CDR3 region has the DNA TGTGCCATCAGCGGGACGAGACCAGATACGCAGTATTTT.

This sequence joins TRBV6-2 or TRBV6-3 and TRBJ2-2; possible D gene TRBD1, 5 bases. The CDR3 runs to 14 residues. The germline CDR1 and CDR2 sequences are MNHEY and SVGEGT. The V end lost 6 bases, the J end lost 10 bases, and 18 bases lay between the germline ends. The CDR3 loop reads CASREMTESSELFF. CDR3 sequence (DNA): TGTGCCAGCAGGGAGATGACAGAATCCTCGGAGCTGTTTTTT.

This clonotype was seen once. This chain uses TRBV28 with TRBJ2-7, with D perhaps TRBD1 or TRBD2 (5 bases each). The CDR3 is 16 amino acids. V shed 4 bases and J shed 2 bases, with 18 bases lying between them. Germline CDR1 reads MDHEN; CDR2 reads SYDVKM. CDR3 sequence reads: CASSSPTPRGAYEQYF. The CDR3 DNA reads TGTGCCAGCAGTTCCCCTACCCCACGAGGGGCCTACGAGCAGTACTTC.

The chain couples TRBV5-1 to TRBJ2-1; 10 bases line up with TRBD2. The CDR3 loop spans 17 amino acids. The junction had 9 bases not matched to a gene; V was cut back by 4 bases and J by 2 bases. Germline CDR1 reads SGHRS; CDR2 reads YFSETQ. This CDR3 reads CASSIATSGDTYNEQFF. CDR3 DNA sequence: TGCGCCAGCAGCATAGCTACTAGCGGGGATACCTACAATGAGCAGTTCTTC.

This clonotype was seen a handful of times. This chain uses TRBV29-1 with TRBJ1-1; unclear D gene. V lost 0 bases, J lost 3 bases, and 11 bases lay in between. The CDR3 extends over 14 amino acids. CDR1 and CDR2 (germline): SQVTM, ANQGSEA. CDR3 loop: CSVEEALGHTEAFF. As DNA, the CDR3 is TGCAGCGTTGAAGAGGCACTGGGTCACACTGAAGCTTTCTTT.

The chain recombines TRBV14 with TRBJ2-3; D gene uncertain. Trimming took off 0 bases at V and 1 base at J, with 20 bases between the two ends. Germline V gives CDR1 SGHDN, CDR2 FVKESK. The CDR3 is 19 amino acids. The CDR3 DNA follows: TGTGCCAGCAGCCAAGATCGTATCCTGTCCGCAGATCGCACAGATACGCAGTATTTT. Translated, it gives CASSQDRILSADRTDTQYF.

This clonotype came up a few times. The gene calls are TRBV27 and TRBJ2-1; 7 nucleotides agree with TRBD1. The CDR3 is 16 residues long. The germline V gene has CDR1 MNHEY and CDR2 SMNVEV (reference sequence). The V gene end was trimmed by 5 bases and the J gene end by 0 bases; junction bases not matched to a gene: 7. In DNA form, the CDR3 reads TGTGCCAGCAGTCTCCGGGACAGAAGCTCCTACAATGAGCAGTTCTTC. This encodes CASSLRDRSSYNEQFF.

This clonotype came up many times. The V and J genes are TRBV12-3 or TRBV12-4 and TRBJ2-5; D is perhaps TRBD2 (7 bases). The CDR3 sequence is 15 residues long. Trimming shortened V by 5 bases and J by 3 bases, and 16 bases separated the two germline ends. Here the CDR3 reads CASSPGGQGEETQYF. CDR3 nucleotides: TGTGCCAGCAGTCCCGGGGGGCAGGGTGAAGAGACCCAGTACTTC.

This clonotype was recorded a few times. J is TRBJ1-3 and V is TRBV28; the D is unclear. The CDR3 consists of 16 residues. Trimming removed 1 base at V and 0 bases at J, with 10 bases between. Germline-derived CDR1 and CDR2 are MDHEN and SYDVKM. CDR3 sequence: CASSLSGVLSGNTIYF. The CDR3 coding sequence is TGTGCCAGCAGTTTATCCGGGGTGCTCTCTGGAAACACCATATATTTT.

This clonotype has ten or more counts. V usage is TRBV29-1 and J usage is TRBJ2-1, with unresolved D. The V gene lost 1 base and the J gene lost 7 bases, with 14 bases spanning the gap. The length of the CDR3 is 14 residues. Germline CDR1 reads SQVTM; CDR2 reads ANQGSEA. CDR3 DNA: TGCAGCGTTGAAGGAGGTGGGCGCGGTAATGAGCAGTTCTTC. It translates to CSVEGGGRGNEQFF.

V and J are TRBV7-2 and TRBJ1-6; no reliable D call. CDR1 is SGHTA and CDR2 is FQGNSA in the germline V gene. V was clipped by 10 bases and J by 0 bases, with 10 bases between them. The CDR3 is 14 amino acids. CDR3 sequence (DNA): TGTGCCACCTCCTGGGGCTCCTATAATTCACCCCTCCACTTT. Translated: CATSWGSYNSPLHF.

This clonotype was seen only once. This chain links TRBV11-2 with TRBJ1-2; D is unresolved. This CDR3 is built from 15 residues. V lost 1 base and J lost 4, with 13 bases in between. Germline values: CDR1 SGHAT, CDR2 FQNNGV. The CDR3 reads CASSLGHGVTYGYTF. CDR3 nucleotides: TGTGCCAGCAGCTTAGGCCATGGCGTAACCTATGGCTACACCTTC.

The V and J genes are TRBV24-1 and TRBJ1-1; D is undetermined. From germline, CDR1 is KGHDR and CDR2 SFDVKD. The CDR3 runs to 14 residues. V lost 3 bases, J lost 3 bases, and 10 bases lay in between. The CDR3 protein is CATSDPASDTEAFF. The CDR3 nucleotides read TGTGCCACCAGTGATCCCGCTAGCGACACTGAAGCTTTCTTT.

In this sample, this clonotype turned up a few times. The chain carries TRBV18 and TRBJ2-1; the D is unclear. The CDR3 extends over 16 amino acids. Germline CDR1 is KGHSH and CDR2 is LQKENI. The V gene lost 2 bases and the J gene lost 1 base, with 12 bases spanning the gap. The CDR3 bases are TGTGCCAGCTCACCAGTTGAACGGATTTCCTACAATGAGCAGTTCTTC. This gives the protein CASSPVERISYNEQFF. The entire variable domain, with the rest obtained from reference TRBV18 and TRBJ2-1, is as follows: NAGVMQNPRHLVRRRGQEARLRCSPMKGHSHVYWYRQLPEEGLKFMVYLQKENIIDESGMPKERFSAEFPKEGPSILRIQQVVRGDSAAYFCASSPVERISYNEQFFGPGTRLTVL.

The chain employs TRBV11-2 and TRBJ2-2, with 8 bases matching TRBD2. Germline values: CDR1 SGHAT, CDR2 FQNNGV. The CDR3 consists of 15 residues. V shed 4 bases and J 0 bases; nucleotides not matched to a gene: 1. CDR3 coding DNA: TGTGCCAGCAGCTCGGGACTAGCGAACACCGGGGAGCTGTTTTTT. Amino acids: CASSSGLANTGELFF.

CDR3 residues: CACIKVDSGNTIYF. The CDR3 nucleotides are TGTGCCTGCATTAAAGTTGACTCTGGAAACACCATATATTTT. The chain carries TRBV30 and TRBJ1-3; no definite D call. Germline CDR1 reads GTSNPN; CDR2 reads SVGIG (reference sequence). V lost 6 bases and J lost 0, with 12 bases in between. CDR3 size: 14 residues.